The following is a T cell receptor gamma chain sequence with its context. Its antigen remains unidentified. Translating this DNA gives a protein that differs at residue 10 from the TCRdb one, which belongs to a much larger clone; a read error is likely, and the protein shown is this translation. The germline V gene encodes CDR1 GITISATS and CDR2 ISYDGTV (reference sequence). CDR3 length equals 17 residues. These data are taken from a study of γδ T cells in repeated Plasmodium falciparum infection. Across the whole study: The natural-infection arm compared Malian children under seasonal malaria with matched Australian children. Malaria-naive adults were infected with P. falciparum NF54 four times over roughly 590 days.

Study-level results: In Vdelta2-negative, largely Vdelta1+, gammadelta repertoires, repeated controlled infections appeared to drive clonal selection waves. Malian donors came from one small rural village, predominantly one ethnic group.

TCRdb re-processed the multiplex PCR reads using CATT. The data contain several thousand gamma-chain clones, around 3.7% of them singletons. Flow sorting of PBMC yielded separate Vgamma9/Vdelta2+ and Vdelta2-negative gammadelta T cell populations for bulk repertoire analysis. Sequencing was performed on gamma-delta T cells from blood. The sequence was obtained from a pool of human donors (malaria-infected and uninfected, not separated). This chain uses TRGV9 with TRGJP. TCRdb leaves out the J gene; it was filled in here by matching the DNA to germline. As DNA, the CDR3 is TGTGCCTTGTGGGAGCCTTTGCAAGAGTCGGGCAAAAAAATCAAGGTATTT. This gives the protein CALWEPLQESGKKIKVF.